The clone carrying this T cell receptor beta chain turned up a few times. Its matching antigen is unknown. The data stem from a study of cytomegalovirus exposure and HLA in healthy donors. About the study: Genotyping showed 70% to 90% of roughly 400 donors falling in the Caucasian-associated ancestry cluster. Study findings and constraints: Researchers reported in a later analysis that common viral pathogens appeared linked to several top clusters. One later analysis reportedly identified an Asian-associated ancestry cluster that showed fewer N-insertions than the roughly 700-donor mean.

The CDR3 is 13 residues long. V was shortened by 4 bases and J by 2 bases, with 9 bases between the two germline ends. Germline CDR1 SGHDN, CDR2 FVKESK. The PCR had 60 Vbeta and 13 Jbeta primers. Libraries were prepared by immunoSEQ multiplex PCR; TCRdb keeps only in-frame clonotypes and omits some of them. The sample includes over 150,000 clones, about 84% of them seen just once. The sequenced material came from PBMCs. The gene calls are TRBV14 and TRBJ2-7, with TRBD1 as a possible D gene (6 bases). The sequence was obtained from a middle-aged woman in good health and CMV-seropositive. The CDR3 sequence is CASSRTATYEQYF. CDR3 DNA: TGTGCCAGCAGCCGGACAGCCACCTACGAGCAGTACTTC. Variable domain in full (rest from reference TRBV14 and TRBJ2-7): EAGVTQFPSHSVIEKGQTVTLRCDPISGHDNLYWYRRVMGKEIKFLLHFVKESKQDESGMPNNRFLAERTGGTYSTLKVQPAELEDSGVYFCASSRTATYEQYFGPGTRLTVT.